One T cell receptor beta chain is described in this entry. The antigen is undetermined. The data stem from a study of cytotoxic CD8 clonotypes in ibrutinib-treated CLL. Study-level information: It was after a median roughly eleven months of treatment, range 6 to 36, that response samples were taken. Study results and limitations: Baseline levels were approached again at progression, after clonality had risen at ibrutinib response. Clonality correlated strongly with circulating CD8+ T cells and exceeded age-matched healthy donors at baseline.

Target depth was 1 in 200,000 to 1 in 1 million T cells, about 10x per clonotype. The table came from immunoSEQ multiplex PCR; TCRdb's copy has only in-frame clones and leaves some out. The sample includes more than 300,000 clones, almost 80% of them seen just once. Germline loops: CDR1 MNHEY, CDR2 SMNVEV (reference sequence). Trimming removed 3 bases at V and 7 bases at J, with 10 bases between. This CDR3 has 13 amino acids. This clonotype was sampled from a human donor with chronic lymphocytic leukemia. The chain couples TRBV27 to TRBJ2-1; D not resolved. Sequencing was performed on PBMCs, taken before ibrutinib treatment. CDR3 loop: CASSFGRLNEQFF. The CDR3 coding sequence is TGTGCCAGCAGTTTCGGACGGCTTAATGAGCAGTTCTTC.